This is a list of T cell receptor beta chains from one sample in a study of T cells in Graves' hyperthyroidism and ophthalmopathy. TCRdb independently ran MiXCR on the multiplex PCR reads; one entry per CDR3 protein. The sample holds over 500,000 distinct CDR3 sequences, around 15% seen once. Sequencing was done on a sample of blood. The receptors derive from a woman in her 30s with Graves' ophthalmopathy. Both conserved end residues are part of each CDR3. The D gene is left open where the match is weak. Some rows mark clone size as missing; the rest say once, few, many or name a class of expanded clone.

TRBD2	TRBV7-9	TRBJ2-1	.	CASRTSGHNEQFF	TGTGCCAGCCGCACTAGCGGACACAATGAGCAGTTCTTC
.	TRBV4-3	TRBJ2-3	.	CASSQDPRGALLSTQYF	TGCGCCAGCAGCCAAGACCCAAGGGGAGCTCTCCTTAGTACGCAGTATTTT
.	TRBV28	TRBJ1-6	many	CASSSLGSPLHF	TGTGCCAGCAGTTCCTTGGGGTCACCCCTCCACTTT
TRBD2	TRBV15	TRBJ2-1	.	CATSRLRTSGSNEQFF	TGTGCCACCAGCAGACTGAGGACTAGCGGGAGCAATGAGCAGTTCTTC
.	TRBV4-2	TRBJ2-7	.	CASSQDSYRAGNYEQYF	TGTGCCAGCAGCCAAGATTCCTACAGGGCGGGCAACTACGAGCAGTACTTC
TRBD2	TRBV6-8	TRBJ2-1	.	CASSYGRELNEQFF	TGTGCCAGCAGTTATGGGCGGGAGTTGAATGAGCAGTTCTTC
TRBD1	TRBV12-3/TRBV12-4	TRBJ1-2	.	CASNQGQGDYGYTF	TGTGCCAGCAATCAGGGACAGGGAGACTATGGCTACACCTTC
TRBD1	TRBV7-9	TRBJ2-1	.	CASRSGTGRYNEQFF	TGTGCCAGCAGATCCGGGACAGGGCGCTACAATGAGCAGTTCTTC
TRBD2	TRBV2	TRBJ2-7	many	CASSATSGRYEQYF	TGTGCCAGCAGTGCTACTAGCGGGAGGTACGAGCAGTACTTC
.	TRBV7-2	TRBJ2-3	many	CASSLESGPWDTQYF	TGTGCCAGCAGCTTAGAGAGTGGCCCATGGGATACGCAGTATTTT
TRBD1	TRBV7-9	TRBJ2-3	few	CASSWGQGAKYDTQYF	TGTGCCAGCAGCTGGGGACAGGGGGCGAAATATGATACGCAGTATTTT
.	TRBV19	TRBJ2-1	few	CASTSWGRGNNEQFF	TGTGCCAGTACTTCGTGGGGCCGGGGGAACAATGAGCAGTTCTTC
.	TRBV18	TRBJ2-4	.	CASSPYVRASKNIQYF	TGTGCCAGCTCACCATACGTTCGGGCTTCCAAAAACATTCAGTACTTC
TRBD2	TRBV28	TRBJ2-7	.	CASSLPRTSGRHEQYF	TGTGCCAGCAGTTTACCTCGGACTAGCGGGAGACACGAGCAGTACTTC
.	TRBV2	TRBJ1-2	many	CASSEPQGGGYGYTF	TGTGCCAGCAGTGAACCACAGGGAGGCGGCTATGGCTACACCTTC
TRBD1	TRBV5-1	TRBJ1-4	many	CASSLQGAPTNEKLFF	TGCGCCAGCAGCTTACAGGGGGCTCCAACTAATGAAAAACTGTTTTTT
TRBD1	TRBV3-1	TRBJ1-1	many	CASSHLTGGKSTEAFF	TGTGCCAGCAGCCATCTGACAGGGGGCAAAAGCACTGAAGCTTTCTTT
TRBD1	TRBV7-6	TRBJ2-7	.	CASSIEQGYEQYF	TGTGCCAGCAGCATCGAACAGGGGTACGAGCAGTACTTC
TRBD1	TRBV7-2	TRBJ2-1	few	CASSSIPQGGEQFF	TGTGCCAGCAGCTCTATCCCACAGGGGGGTGAGCAGTTCTTC
TRBD2	TRBV4-3	TRBJ2-7	.	CASSQAPRGGLYEQYF	TGCGCCAGCAGCCAAGCGCCGAGGGGAGGGCTCTACGAGCAGTACTTC
.	TRBV2	TRBJ1-4	many	CASRREKVEKLFF	TGTGCCAGCAGAAGGGAGAAAGTAGAAAAACTGTTTTTT
.	TRBV6-5	TRBJ2-1	many	CASSYSGEQFF	TGTGCCAGCAGTTACTCGGGTGAGCAGTTCTTC
.	TRBV3-1	TRBJ2-7	few	CASSLAPSREQYF	TGTGCCAGCAGCTTAGCCCCTAGTCGCGAGCAGTACTTC
TRBD2	TRBV18	TRBJ2-5	many	CSSSPWLAGEETQYF	TGTTCCAGCTCACCATGGCTAGCGGGAGAAGAGACCCAGTACTTC
.	TRBV7-2	TRBJ2-7	.	CASSLIQGLGEQYF	TGTGCCAGCAGCTTAATACAGGGTCTCGGCGAGCAGTACTTC
.	TRBV3-1	TRBJ2-7	many	CASSQERSYEQYF	TGTGCCAGCAGCCAGGAGCGATCCTACGAGCAGTACTTC
.	TRBV6-1	TRBJ2-7	.	CASSEAPRATYEQYF	TGTGCCAGCAGTGAAGCTCCCAGGGCCACCTACGAGCAGTACTTC
.	TRBV20-1	TRBJ2-1	many	CSGGSASNEQFF	TGCAGTGGAGGTAGCGCTAGCAATGAGCAGTTCTTC
.	TRBV3-1	TRBJ1-4	many	CASSQDFSGIDEKLFF	TGTGCCAGCAGCCAAGATTTTTCGGGGATCGATGAAAAACTGTTTTTT
TRBD1	TRBV3-1	TRBJ1-6	.	CASSQDGPHQQGNNSPLHF	TGTGCCAGCAGCCAAGATGGACCCCACCAACAGGGGAATAATTCACCCCTCCACTTT
TRBD2	TRBV20-1	TRBJ2-7	many	CSAQRGYSYEQYF	TGCAGTGCTCAGCGGGGTTACTCCTACGAGCAGTACTTC
.	TRBV20-1	TRBJ1-2	.	CSTRVGPGEGYGYTF	TGCAGTACTAGAGTTGGGCCCGGTGAAGGCTATGGCTACACCTTC
TRBD1	TRBV15	TRBJ2-7	few	CATSTQQGAGEQYF	TGTGCCACCAGCACTCAACAGGGGGCGGGCGAGCAGTACTTC
.	TRBV7-9	TRBJ1-4	few	CASSLEQGQYEKLFF	TGTGCCAGCAGCCTAGAACAGGGCCAATATGAAAAACTGTTTTTT
.	TRBV20-1	TRBJ2-7	many	CSASIARGYEQYF	TGCAGTGCTAGTATTGCTAGGGGCTACGAGCAGTACTTC
.	TRBV9	TRBJ2-1	.	CASSVAAPLSYNEQFF	TGTGCCAGCAGCGTTGCCGCGCCCCTCTCCTACAATGAGCAGTTCTTC
.	TRBV7-9	TRBJ1-3	few	CASSPLGQNSGNTIYF	TGTGCCAGCAGCCCTCTCGGGCAGAACTCTGGAAACACCATATATTTT
.	TRBV10-3	TRBJ2-2	.	CAISESVTSTGELFF	TGTGCCATCAGTGAGTCGGTGACTTCCACCGGGGAGCTGTTTTTT
TRBD2	TRBV9	TRBJ2-7	many	CASSVGYSGSSYEQYF	TGTGCCAGCAGCGTAGGTTATAGCGGGAGCTCCTACGAGCAGTACTTC
.	TRBV6-1	TRBJ1-5	many	CASSEGGSGNQPQHF	TGTGCCAGCAGTGAGGGCGGATCGGGCAATCAGCCCCAGCATTTT
TRBD1	TRBV7-8	TRBJ1-6	many	CASSFTGGWSPLHF	TGTGCCAGCAGTTTTACAGGGGGCTGGTCACCCCTCCACTTT
.	TRBV7-9	TRBJ2-1	few	CASSREGNYNEQFF	TGTGCCAGCAGTCGAGAGGGCAACTACAATGAGCAGTTCTTC
TRBD2	TRBV7-6	TRBJ2-5	.	CASSRPGREETQYF	TGTGCCAGCAGCCGCCCGGGGAGGGAAGAGACCCAGTACTTC
TRBD1	TRBV6-1	TRBJ2-7	many	CASSPLSGTGGYEQYF	TGTGCCAGCAGTCCTCTATCCGGGACAGGGGGCTACGAGCAGTACTTC
.	TRBV11-2	TRBJ2-7	many	CASSFETGYEQYF	TGTGCCAGCAGCTTCGAAACAGGGTACGAGCAGTACTTC
.	TRBV28	TRBJ2-3	many	CASSPRVASTDTQYF	TGTGCCAGCAGTCCCCGGGTGGCTAGCACAGATACGCAGTATTTT
TRBD2	TRBV19	TRBJ2-3	many	CASSPASGSVAADTQYF	TGTGCCAGTAGTCCGGCTAGCGGGAGTGTCGCCGCAGATACGCAGTATTTT
TRBD1	TRBV20-1	TRBJ2-1	.	CSASRGSEQFF	TGCAGTGCGAGCAGGGGGAGTGAGCAGTTCTTC
TRBD1	TRBV10-3	TRBJ2-1	many	CAISGTGDYNEQFF	TGTGCCATCAGTGGGACAGGGGACTACAATGAGCAGTTCTTC
.	TRBV15	TRBJ1-4	.	CATSRGQDNEKLFF	TGTGCCACCAGCAGAGGGCAGGATAATGAAAAACTGTTTTTT
.	TRBV2	TRBJ1-1	.	CASSVARGTNTEASF	.
.	TRBV12-3/TRBV12-4	TRBJ2-2	few	CASSFTDANTGELFF	TGTGCCAGCAGTTTTACGGACGCGAACACCGGGGAGCTGTTTTTT
.	TRBV20-1	TRBJ2-3	many	CSAREETDTQYF	TGCAGTGCTAGAGAGGAAACAGATACGCAGTATTTT